Shown below are 24 T cell receptor beta chains from a single sample sequenced in a study of CD8+ T cells in alopecia areata. Extraction and reverse transcription of RNA yielded cDNA as the sequencing template. Sequencing was performed with immunoSEQ multiplex PCR; in TCRdb, only in-frame clones are kept and a portion is missing. Of about 180,000 clones detected, about half appear once; the ten largest clones hold about 9.4%. The treatment denotes: oral pan-JAK inhibitor, 5-10 mg twice daily. The sequencing used CD8+ T cells sorted from blood, collected at roughly week 53, from a patient treated with tofacitinib. The receptors were gathered from a human donor with alopecia areata.

The CDR3 reads CASSPFQGAGHEQYF. The CDR3 bases are TGCGCCAGCAGCCCCTTCCAGGGGGCGGGCCACGAGCAGTACTTC. The chain couples TRBV5-1 to TRBJ2-7; 8 nucleotides align to TRBD1. Germline CDR1 reads SGHRS; CDR2 reads YFSETQ. This CDR3 is 15 amino acids long. V dropped 4 bases and J dropped 5; count of bases not matched to a gene: 11.

This chain's CDR3 is CASAGVHGYTF. The DNA for the CDR3 is TGCGCCAGCGCAGGGGTACATGGCTACACCTTC. The V and J genes are TRBV5-1 and TRBJ1-2; perhaps TRBD1 as D (6 bases). Trimming shortened V by 7 bases and J by 6 bases, and 10 bases separated the two germline ends. Germline CDR1 is SGHRS and CDR2 is YFSETQ. The CDR3 length is 11 residues. Variable domain in full (rest from reference TRBV5-1 and TRBJ1-2): KAGVTQTPRYLIKTRGQQVTLSCSPISGHRSVSWYQQTPGQGLQFLFEYFSETQRNKGNFPGRFSGRQFSNSRSEMNVSTLELGDSALYLCASAGVHGYTFGSGTRLTVV.

Regarding this clone: This specimen includes other DNA sequences encoding the same CDR3. The chain links TRBV9 to TRBJ1-6; D gene ambiguous. The length of the CDR3 is 14 residues. The V end lost 0 bases, the J end lost 9 bases, and 10 bases lay between the germline ends. Germline CDR1 and CDR2: SGDLS and YYNGEE. In DNA, the CDR3 is TGTGCCAGCAGCGTAGAGGGCGGTGGTTCACCCCTCCACTTT. It encodes CASSVEGGGSPLHF. The complete variable domain, with remaining parts taken from reference TRBV9 and TRBJ1-6, reads DSGVTQTPKHLITATGQRVTLRCSPRSGDLSVYWYQQSLDQGLQFLIQYYNGEERAKGNILERFSAQQFPDLHSELNLSSLELGDSALYFCASSVEGGGSPLHFGNGTRLTVT.

This clone appeared once. J is TRBJ2-7 and V is TRBV30; TRBD2 is a possible D gene (5 bases). CDR1 and CDR2 from the germline V gene are GTSNPN and SVGIG (reference sequence). Trimming took off 2 bases at V and 2 bases at J, with 13 bases between the two ends. The CDR3 has 14 residues. CDR3 amino acids: CAWSPGNGPYEQYF. The CDR3 DNA reads TGTGCCTGGAGTCCCGGGAACGGGCCCTACGAGCAGTACTTC.

The V and J genes are TRBV7-9 and TRBJ2-7; maybe TRBD2 (5 bases). Trimming cost V 5 bases and J 6 bases, with 20 bases left between them. The length of the CDR3 is 15 residues. Germline values: CDR1 SEHNR, CDR2 FQNEAQ (reference sequence). CDR3 region: CASSHPPGSSPEQYF. Written as DNA, the CDR3 is TGTGCCAGCAGCCACCCCCCGGGGTCGTCACCCGAGCAGTACTTC.

The table lists this clone with a few counts. The V gene is TRBV30, the J gene TRBJ1-6; 7 nucleotides agree with TRBD1. The CDR3 consists of 15 residues. Trimming took 1 base from V and 6 from J; bases not matched to a gene: 6. Germline V gene lookup returns CDR1 GTSNPN and CDR2 SVGIG (reference sequence). CDR3 sequence: CAWSATGQFNSPLHF. CDR3 nucleotide sequence: TGTGCCTGGAGTGCCACGGGACAGTTTAATTCACCCCTCCACTTT.

To note about this clone: It may be a read error: a sequence one base away is much more abundant. The V and J genes are TRBV11-2 and TRBJ2-7; D is undetermined. CDR1 and CDR2 (germline): SGHAT, FQNNGV. This CDR3 spans 10 amino acids. Deletions cut 6 bases from V and 3 bases from J, with 3 bases between. The CDR3, as DNA: TGTGCCAGCAGGCACTACGAGCAGTACTTC. Translated: CASRHYEQYF.

V usage is TRBV4-1 and J usage is TRBJ1-1, with a tentative D call TRBD1 (6 bases). V lost 1 base to trimming and J lost 1 base, with 16 bases between them. CDR1 is MGHRA, CDR2 YSYEKL, per germline. The length of the CDR3 is 17 residues. DNA of the CDR3: TGCGCCAGCAGCCAAGTTTGGTCCCCAGGGGAGAACACTGAAGCTTTCTTT. Its protein product is CASSQVWSPGENTEAFF.

The rearrangement links TRBV7-9 to TRBJ1-1; D is ambiguous. Germline lookup yields CDR1 SEHNR and CDR2 FQNEAQ (reference sequence). The V end lost 4 bases, the J end lost 1 base, and 13 bases lay between the germline ends. This CDR3 is built from 15 residues. Here the CDR3 DNA reads TGTGCCAGCAGCTCTAGCGCATCCAGGAACACTGAAGCTTTCTTT. It translates to CASSSSASRNTEAFF.

This clone was found a few times. The chain uses TRBV6-5 and TRBJ1-6; D gene ambiguous. The length of the CDR3 is 14 residues. Germline V CDR1 and CDR2: MNHEY, SVGAGI. V was clipped by 4 bases and J by 7 bases, with 11 bases between them. This CDR3 reads CASSFPDGNSPLHF. CDR3 DNA sequence: TGTGCCAGCAGTTTCCCGGATGGAAATTCACCCCTCCACTTT.

This clone was seen only a few times. This chain connects TRBV19 to TRBJ1-2, with D uncertain. Per germline, CDR1 LNHDA and CDR2 SQIVND (reference sequence). The CDR3 runs 13 residues. Deletions cut 5 bases from V and 6 bases from J, with 13 bases between. CDR3 amino acids: CASSRDGFDGYTF. CDR3 in DNA: TGTGCCAGTAGTCGTGATGGTTTCGATGGCTACACCTTC.

This sequence joins TRBV19 and TRBJ1-5; no clear D. The CDR3 spans 14 residues. Looked up from germline, CDR1 is LNHDA and CDR2 is SQIVND (reference sequence). Trimming removed 7 bases at V and 5 bases at J, with 15 bases between. The CDR3 is CASTTILWDQPQHF. In DNA form, the CDR3 reads TGTGCCAGTACCACCATTCTATGGGATCAGCCCCAGCATTTT.

This rearrangement joins TRBV7-8 to TRBJ2-5; 10 bases map to TRBD1. The CDR3 spans 15 residues. CDR1 is SGHVS and CDR2 is FQNEAQ in the germline V gene. J gave up 3 bases and V 5 bases, and 6 bases lay outside the gene matches. CDR3 region: CASSRYGQGEETQYF. In DNA, the CDR3 is TGTGCCAGCAGCCGCTATGGACAGGGGGAAGAGACCCAGTACTTC. Supplemented by reference TRBV7-8 and TRBJ2-5, the full variable domain reads GAGVSQSPRYKVAKRGQDVALRCDPISGHVSLFWYQQALGQGPEFLTYFQNEAQLDKSGLPSDRFFAERPEGSVSTLKIQRTQQEDSAVYLCASSRYGQGEETQYFGPGTRLLVL.

This rearrangement joins TRBV29-1 to TRBJ2-7; D might be TRBD1 or TRBD2, each matching 5 bases. V lost 3 bases, J lost 6 bases, and 21 bases lay in between. Germline loops: CDR1 SQVTM, CDR2 ANQGSEA. This CDR3 is built from 15 residues. The CDR3 DNA is TGCAGCGTTGACACAATCAACAGGTACCTAGCCGAGCAGTACTTC. Residues: CSVDTINRYLAEQYF.

This chain's CDR3 is CSAREGARDEQYF. The DNA of the CDR3 is TGCAGCGCCCGAGAGGGGGCTAGGGACGAGCAGTACTTC. The J gene is TRBJ2-5, the V gene TRBV29-1; 7 nucleotides align to TRBD1. The better agreement between TRBJ2-7 and the DNA end casts doubt on the J call. The CDR3 totals 13 residues. CDR1 and CDR2 from the germline V gene are SQVTM and ANQGSEA.

This chain uses TRBV11-2 with TRBJ2-1; the D gene is possibly TRBD2 (5 bases). CDR1 SGHAT and CDR2 FQNNGV come from the germline V gene. Trimming removed 5 bases from V and 5 bases from J, with 10 bases in between. The CDR3 consists of 13 residues. CDR3 loop: CASSEGSHNEQFF. The DNA of the CDR3 is TGTGCCAGCAGCGAAGGGAGCCACAATGAGCAGTTCTTC.

This clone was observed a few times. This sequence joins TRBV13 and TRBJ1-5; possibly TRBD1 for D (5 bases). The germline V gene has CDR1 PRHDT and CDR2 FYEKMQ (reference sequence). This CDR3 is 13 amino acids long. V shed 5 bases and J shed 4 bases, with 9 bases lying between them. The chain's CDR3 is CASSTNRNQPQHF. CDR3 DNA: TGTGCCAGCAGCACAAACAGGAATCAGCCCCAGCATTTT. The full variable domain, completed using reference TRBV13 and TRBJ1-5, is AAGVIQSPRHLIKEKRETATLKCYPIPRHDTVYWYQQGPGQDPQFLISFYEKMQSDKGSIPDRFSAQQFSDYHSELNMSSLELGDSALYFCASSTNRNQPQHFGDGTRLSIL.

This clone has a handful of counts. This rearrangement joins TRBV2 to TRBJ1-4; unclear D gene. CDR3 length equals 15 residues. The V gene's germline CDR1 is SNHLY and CDR2 FYNNEI. The V gene lost 8 bases and the J gene lost 5 bases, with 18 bases spanning the gap. In DNA, the CDR3 is TGTGCCAGCCGGCCCGTGCAGTCCGAGAATGAAAAACTGTTTTTT. Protein product: CASRPVQSENEKLFF.

This clone turned up a few times. The rearrangement uses TRBV2 and TRBJ2-1; 14 nucleotides match TRBD2. V shed 9 bases and J 7 bases; nucleotides not matched to a gene: 8. The CDR3 sequence is 15 residues long. The germline gives CDR1 SNHLY, CDR2 FYNNEI. CDR3 loop: CARIPGLAGGNEQFF. The CDR3 DNA sequence: TGTGCCAGGATCCCCGGACTAGCGGGGGGAAATGAGCAGTTCTTC.

This clone was observed a few times. CDR3 sequence: CAWSPTGGTGEAFF. For the CDR3, the DNA is TGTGCCTGGAGCCCGACAGGGGGAACCGGTGAAGCTTTCTTT. The chain has TRBV30 and TRBJ1-1; 9 positions match TRBD1. V lost 3 bases to trimming and J lost 7 bases; unmatched junction nucleotides: 9. Germline-derived CDR1 and CDR2 are GTSNPN and SVGIG (reference sequence). This CDR3 is 14 amino acids long.

This sequence joins TRBV29-1 and TRBJ2-1, with no clear D. Trimming took 5 bases from V and 10 from J, leaving 15 bases between them. Germline V CDR1 and CDR2: SQVTM, ANQGSEA. The length of the CDR3 is 12 residues. The DNA for the CDR3 is TGCAGCGTTCGCCCCGCCAGCCCCGAGCAGTTCTTC. Amino acids: CSVRPASPEQFF.

The chain recombines TRBV30 with TRBJ2-2; D remains unclear. The germline gives CDR1 GTSNPN, CDR2 SVGIG (reference sequence). CDR3 size: 16 residues. V was pared by 1 base and J by 1 base, with 13 bases between. The CDR3 protein is CAWSGLRHWNTGELFF. CDR3 nucleotides: TGTGCCTGGAGTGGTTTAAGGCACTGGAACACCGGGGAGCTGTTTTTT.

The chain joins TRBV9 to TRBJ2-3; a weak D match, TRBD1 (6 bases). Looked up from germline, CDR1 is SGDLS and CDR2 is YYNGEE. Trimming took 5 bases from V and 4 from J, leaving 17 bases between them. The CDR3 sequence is 15 residues long. The CDR3 is CASSKTGLGADTQYF. The DNA of the CDR3 is TGTGCCAGCAGTAAAACAGGGCTCGGGGCAGATACGCAGTATTTT.

The CDR3 loop reads CASSVAEGQETQYF. As DNA, the CDR3 is TGTGCCAGCAGCGTAGCAGAGGGGCAAGAGACCCAGTACTTC. The rearrangement joins TRBV9 to TRBJ2-5; D is tentatively TRBD1 or TRBD2 (5 bases each). Looked up from germline, CDR1 is SGDLS and CDR2 is YYNGEE. This CDR3 has 14 amino acids. V lost 0 bases, J lost 2 bases, and 8 bases lay in between.